This TCR beta chain was identified during a study of blood T cell repertoires in COVID-19. V lost 3 bases and J lost 5; bases outside the gene matches: 7. Germline values: CDR1 LGHDT, CDR2 YNNKEL (reference sequence). This CDR3 region has 15 residues. TCRdb keeps only in-frame clones here, not all; method: immunoSEQ multiplex PCR. The top ten hold 4.5% to 7.5% of the sample, which has about 160,000 clones, approximately 80% seen once. The sequence came from a man in his forties who had recovered from COVID-19. The chain employs TRBV3-1 (or the pseudogene TRBV3-2) and TRBJ1-2, with 9 bases matching TRBD1. The sample consisted of PBMCs or T cells enriched from blood (not recorded which). The chain's CDR3 is CASSHRDRARYGYTF. The CDR3 region has the DNA TGTGCCAGCAGCCATCGGGACAGGGCAAGGTATGGCTACACCTTC.